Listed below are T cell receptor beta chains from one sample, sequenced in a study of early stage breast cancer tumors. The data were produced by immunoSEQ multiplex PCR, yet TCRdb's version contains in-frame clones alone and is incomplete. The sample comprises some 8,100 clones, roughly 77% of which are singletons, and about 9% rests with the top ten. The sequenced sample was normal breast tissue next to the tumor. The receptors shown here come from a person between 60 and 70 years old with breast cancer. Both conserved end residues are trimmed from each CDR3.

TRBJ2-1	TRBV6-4	ASSADGTYNEQF
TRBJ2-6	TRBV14	ASSQGGFSGANVLT
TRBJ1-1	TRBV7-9	ASSLVGSRWNTEAF
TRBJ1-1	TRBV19	ASSLELTNTEAF
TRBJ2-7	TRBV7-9	ASSLVGDEQY
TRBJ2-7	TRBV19	ASSSSYGVSYEQY
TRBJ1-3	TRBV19	ASIPESSGNTIY
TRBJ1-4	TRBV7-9	ASSPQGSNEKLF
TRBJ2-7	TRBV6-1	ASGEDLNVDYEQY
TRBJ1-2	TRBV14	ASSPWQRGDGYT
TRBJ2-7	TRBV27	ASSSLVPSSYEQY
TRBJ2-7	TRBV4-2	ASSPRRGDYEQY
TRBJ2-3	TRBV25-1	ASSGGLLGTDTQY
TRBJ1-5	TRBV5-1	ASSLGDLPGQPQH
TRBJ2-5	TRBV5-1	ASSLALNKGETQY
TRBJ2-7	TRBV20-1	SARGSYEQY
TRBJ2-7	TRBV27	ASTPGGGFGSFEQY
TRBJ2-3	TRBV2	ASSDGEGLAEKTSTDTQY
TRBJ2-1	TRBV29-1	SVLAVFYNEQF
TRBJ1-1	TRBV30	AWSVQGDTEAF